Following are 13 T cell receptor beta chains from one sample sequenced in a study of shared clonotypes between healthy human individuals (dated by TCRdb to about 2020). The protocol used for the library was the immunoSEQ multiplex PCR assay. TCRdb limited this immuneACCESS table to in-frame rearrangements with V and J called. A share of clones is missing; checked studies link under half to unresolved V genes, and the rest is unexplained. For this sample there are hundreds of thousands of clones; roughly four fifths appear just once. The ten largest clones take up around 12% of the sample. The sample taken for sequencing was PBMCs. Receptors originate from a woman between 40 and 55 years old in good health. Some clones in this sample may be carry-over from other donors' samples.

The gene calls are TRBV28 and TRBJ2-1; no firm D call. Trimming cost V 10 bases and J 3 bases, with 16 bases left between them. The CDR3 has 14 amino acids. From germline, CDR1 is MDHEN and CDR2 SYDVKM. The CDR3 loop is CATGLAGNYNEQFF. The CDR3 DNA reads TGTGCCACCGGGCTGGCAGGAAACTACAATGAGCAGTTCTTC.

The chain joins TRBV28 to TRBJ2-4; the match to TRBD2 covers 7 bases. The germline gives CDR1 MDHEN, CDR2 SYDVKM. Trimming at V came to 7 bases and at J to 4 bases, leaving 10 bases not matched to a gene. The CDR3 extends over 15 amino acids. In DNA, the CDR3 is TGTGCCAGCACCCCTCCCGGGGGGTCTAAAAACATTCAGTACTTC. Translation gives CASTPPGGSKNIQYF.

This chain uses TRBV7-9 with TRBJ2-5; D not resolved. The CDR3 consists of 14 residues. Trimming shortened V by 1 base and J by 4 bases, and 10 bases separated the two germline ends. The germline gives CDR1 SEHNR, CDR2 FQNEAQ (reference sequence). CDR3 region: CASSLVPAGETQYF. Written as DNA, the CDR3 is TGTGCCAGCAGCTTAGTCCCGGCCGGAGAGACCCAGTACTTC. The variable domain in full, with the rest retrieved from reference TRBV7-9 and TRBJ2-5, is DTGVSQNPRHKITKRGQNVTFRCDPISEHNRLYWYRQTLGQGPEFLTYFQNEAQLEKSRLLSDRFSAERPKGSFSTLEIQRTEQGDSAMYLCASSLVPAGETQYFGPGTRLLVL.

This clone showed up just once. The rearrangement uses TRBV4-2 and TRBJ2-7; TRBD1 matches 10 bases. Germline V gene sequence: CDR1 LGHNA, CDR2 YNFKEQ. The CDR3 is 17 residues long. V was clipped by 0 bases and J by 2 bases; unmatched bases: 7. DNA of the CDR3: TGTGCCAGCAGCCAAGATCCCGTGGGGACAGGGGCCTACGAGCAGTACTTC. Its protein product is CASSQDPVGTGAYEQYF.

This sequence joins TRBV6-6 and TRBJ1-1, with D hard to call. CDR1 MNHNY and CDR2 SVGAGI come from the germline V gene (reference sequence). The CDR3 spans 13 residues. V was cut by 1 base and J by 4 bases, with 7 bases left in between. The CDR3 DNA reads TGTGCCAGCAGTTACTTTAGGCGCACTGAAGCTTTCTTT. Protein sequence: CASSYFRRTEAFF.

The chain employs TRBV9 and TRBJ2-3; TRBD2 matches at 12 bases. Germline CDR1 is SGDLS and CDR2 is YYNGEE. This CDR3 spans 16 amino acids. Trimming removed 3 bases from V and 6 bases from J; junction bases left unmatched: 8. CDR3 protein: CASSEYWTSGIDTQYF. CDR3 sequence (DNA): TGTGCCAGCAGCGAATATTGGACTAGCGGGATTGATACGCAGTATTTT.

J is TRBJ2-7 and V is TRBV10-1; no clear D gene. Trimming took 3 bases from V and 1 from J, leaving 7 bases between them. Germline assignment: CDR1 WNHNN and CDR2 SYGVQD (reference sequence). The CDR3 extends over 13 amino acids. CDR3 sequence reads: CASSDSGSYEQYF. The CDR3 bases are TGCGCCAGCAGTGATTCGGGTTCCTACGAGCAGTACTTC.

The chain recombines TRBV7-9 with TRBJ1-1; 8 bases agree with TRBD1. The CDR3 covers 14 residues. With 5 bases clipped from V and 5 bases from J, the junction kept 7 bases outside the gene matches. CDR1 and CDR2 (germline): SEHNR, FQNEAQ (reference sequence). Here the CDR3 reads CASSRGQGGTEAFF. CDR3 nucleotide sequence: TGTGCCAGCAGCCGAGGACAGGGAGGGACTGAAGCTTTCTTT.

The chain carries TRBV2 and TRBJ2-4, with no clear D. This CDR3 has 13 residues. The germline CDR1 and CDR2 sequences are SNHLY and FYNNEI. The germline V and J ends were trimmed by 3 bases and 8 bases, with 11 bases remaining between them. As DNA, the CDR3 is TGTGCCAGCAGTGATGGGCTAGGAGACATTCAGTACTTC. Protein: CASSDGLGDIQYF.

The chain has TRBV9 and TRBJ1-5; D is uncertain. This CDR3 contains 15 residues. Looked up from germline, CDR1 is SGDLS and CDR2 is YYNGEE. Trimming took off 4 bases at V and 2 bases at J, with 13 bases between the two ends. This CDR3 reads CASSTGPEGNQPQHF. The CDR3 DNA reads TGTGCCAGCAGCACGGGTCCCGAGGGCAATCAGCCCCAGCATTTT.

The V gene is TRBV5-6, the J gene TRBJ2-6, with a possible D match to TRBD1 (5 bases). The V and J ends lost 4 bases and 1 base respectively, with 9 bases between them. Germline assignment: CDR1 SGHDT and CDR2 YYEEEE. The CDR3 totals 15 residues. The CDR3 region is CASSKGLSGANVLTF. DNA of the CDR3: TGTGCCAGCAGCAAGGGGCTGTCTGGGGCCAACGTCCTGACTTTC.

The V and J genes are TRBV7-9 and TRBJ2-7, with no clear D. CDR3 length: 16 amino acids. Trimming removed 5 bases from V and 0 bases from J, with 17 bases in between. In germline, CDR1 is SEHNR, CDR2 FQNEAQ (reference sequence). CDR3 sequence reads: CASSPRGSGSSYEQYF. CDR3 DNA: TGTGCCAGCAGCCCCCGTGGCTCTGGAAGCTCCTACGAGCAGTACTTC.

This clone was observed a few times. The chain carries TRBV5-1 and TRBJ2-7; TRBD2 aligns across 8 bases. Looked up from germline, CDR1 is SGHRS and CDR2 is YFSETQ. The CDR3 is 12 amino acids. The J segment lost 5 bases and the V segment lost 2 bases, leaving 0 bases of the junction unmatched. CDR3 amino acids: CASSLAGDEQYF. The CDR3 nucleotides read TGCGCCAGCAGCTTAGCGGGAGACGAGCAGTACTTC. The full variable domain, rest sourced from reference TRBV5-1 and TRBJ2-7, is KAGVTQTPRYLIKTRGQQVTLSCSPISGHRSVSWYQQTPGQGLQFLFEYFSETQRNKGNFPGRFSGRQFSNSRSEMNVSTLELGDSALYLCASSLAGDEQYFGPGTRLTVT.